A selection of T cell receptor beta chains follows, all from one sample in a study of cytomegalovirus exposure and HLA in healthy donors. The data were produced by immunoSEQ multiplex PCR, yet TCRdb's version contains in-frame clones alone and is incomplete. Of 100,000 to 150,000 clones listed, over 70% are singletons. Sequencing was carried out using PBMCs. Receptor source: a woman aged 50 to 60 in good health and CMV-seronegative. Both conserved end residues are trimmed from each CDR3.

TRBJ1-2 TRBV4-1 ASSQPSRGSYGYT
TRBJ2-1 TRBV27 ASSLASAGNEQF
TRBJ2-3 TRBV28 ASSLAGFGYTDTQY
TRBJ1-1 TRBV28 ASSWGQILTLKLKSGTF
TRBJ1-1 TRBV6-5 ASSQQGEAF
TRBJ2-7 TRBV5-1 ASSSLPASGLTYEQY
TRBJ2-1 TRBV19 ASSTPSYALRGYNEQF
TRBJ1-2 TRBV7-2 ASSLDLANYGYT
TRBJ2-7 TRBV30 AWRTYRSSYEQY
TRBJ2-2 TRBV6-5 ASSNRVNTGELF
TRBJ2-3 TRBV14 ASSPLGGASDTQY
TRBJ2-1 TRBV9 ASSGAGVLNEQF
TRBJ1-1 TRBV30 AWQAAPSTEAF
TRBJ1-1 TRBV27 ASLQTDWRGEAF
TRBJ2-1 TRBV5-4 ASSRGDSGYNEQF
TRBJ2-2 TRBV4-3 ASSQRVMNTGELF
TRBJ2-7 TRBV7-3 ASSPNGMGGDRQY
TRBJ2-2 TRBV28 ASTPDTQNTGELF
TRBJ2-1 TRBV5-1 ASGGGGFLYNEQF
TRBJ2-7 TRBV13 ASTELAERVQY
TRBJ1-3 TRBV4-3 ASSQERRLAGNTIY
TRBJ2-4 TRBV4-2 ASSQELAKNIQY
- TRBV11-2 ASSEQDYEQY
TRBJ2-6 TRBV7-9 ASSLEGAGANVLT
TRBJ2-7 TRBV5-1 ASSPRDSPSEQY
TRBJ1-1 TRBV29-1 SVETGGYTEAF
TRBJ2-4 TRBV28 ASRPRGKNIQY
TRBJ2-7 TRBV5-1 ASSPIAGGGYEQY
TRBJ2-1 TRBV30 AWSTGWNEQF
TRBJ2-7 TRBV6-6 ASRPLGTGEQY
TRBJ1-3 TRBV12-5 ARALTGCSGNTIY
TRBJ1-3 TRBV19 ATTGPGNTIY
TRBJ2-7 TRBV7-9 ASSYRTGAAYEQY
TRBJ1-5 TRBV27 ASSLSRNSNQPQH
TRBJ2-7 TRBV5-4 ASSFLGLTAYEQY
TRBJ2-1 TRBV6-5 ASSYSWTSNEQF
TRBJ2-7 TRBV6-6 ASSRGTPYEQY
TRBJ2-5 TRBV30 AWAGLTQETQY
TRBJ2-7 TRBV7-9 ASSLEQGIFHEQY
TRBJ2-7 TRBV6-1 ASTRLAEVYEQY
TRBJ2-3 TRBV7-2 ASSNLFSGTDTQY
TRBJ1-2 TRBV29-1 SVEQESYGYT
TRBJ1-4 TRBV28 ATQRGGLEGFNEKLF
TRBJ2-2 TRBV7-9 ASSPIPENTGELF
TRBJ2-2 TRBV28 ASNWGGGRGGELF
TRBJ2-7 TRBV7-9 ASSTRQAHYEQY
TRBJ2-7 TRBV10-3 AIKSGSGIYEQY
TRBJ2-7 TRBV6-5 ASSYTGLQYEQY
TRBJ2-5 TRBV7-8 ASSLHTGTEETQY
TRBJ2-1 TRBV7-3 ASSSGQGGDNEQF
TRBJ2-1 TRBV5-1 ASSLVGGLSYNEQF
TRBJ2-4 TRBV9 ASSYDSGPNIQY
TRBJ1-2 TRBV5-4 ASSLGGGLSYGYT